The 18 T cell receptor beta chains presented below share a single source sample, sequenced in a study of shared T cell receptors in the human thymus. Data came from immunoSEQ multiplex PCR; TCRdb stores just in-frame clones and leaves some out. In the table there are approximately 490,000 clones, more than 75% of which are singletons. These data also formed part of another study, on human thymus T cells.

Sequencing used thymocytes. The receptors come from a boy in the first two years of life with a congenital heart defect.

The chain has TRBV5-1 and TRBJ1-3; D may be TRBD1 (6 bases). Trimming stripped 0 bases from V and 3 bases from J, with 10 bases between. This CDR3 comprises 15 residues. Germline CDR1 and CDR2: SGHRS and YFSETQ. The chain's CDR3 is CASSLGGGRGNTIYF. The CDR3, as DNA: TGCGCCAGCAGCTTGGGTGGGGGCCGTGGAAACACCATATATTTT.

V usage is TRBV30 and J usage is TRBJ2-4; 8 nucleotides agree with TRBD2. Germline trimming cut 2 bases from V and 2 bases from J; bases unmatched to any gene: 5. Germline V CDR1 and CDR2: GTSNPN, SVGIG (reference sequence). The CDR3 totals 15 residues. The chain's CDR3 is CAWSLSGSSKNIQYF. The DNA of the CDR3 is TGTGCCTGGAGTTTAAGCGGGAGCTCCAAAAACATTCAGTACTTC.

The V gene is TRBV9, the J gene TRBJ2-1; a possible D gene is TRBD2 (5 bases). V gave up 1 base and J gave up 9 bases, with 17 bases separating them. The CDR3 length is 15 residues. The germline V gene encodes CDR1 SGDLS and CDR2 YYNGEE. Here the CDR3 reads CASSVSGIYRVEQFF. CDR3 coding DNA: TGTGCCAGCAGCGTATCGGGGATCTACAGAGTTGAGCAGTTCTTC.

The sample holds a few counts of this clone. The chain carries TRBV27 and TRBJ2-7; unclear D gene. The CDR3 consists of 15 residues. Trimming cost V 0 bases and J 2 bases, with 11 bases left between them. Germline lookup yields CDR1 MNHEY and CDR2 SMNVEV (reference sequence). CDR3 protein: CASSLSPLGTYEQYF. The CDR3 DNA is TGTGCCAGCAGTTTATCTCCGTTGGGCACCTACGAGCAGTACTTC.

The chain joins TRBV27 to TRBJ2-7, with 7 bases fitting TRBD2. CDR1 and CDR2 (germline): MNHEY, SMNVEV (reference sequence). The CDR3 sequence is 17 residues long. With 8 bases clipped from V and 3 bases from J, the junction kept 19 bases outside the gene matches. The CDR3 here is CASSSLGAGVPIYEQYF. CDR3 DNA sequence: TGTGCCAGCTCGTCGCTAGGGGCGGGAGTGCCAATCTACGAGCAGTACTTC.

The gene calls are TRBV10-3 and TRBJ2-5; D is unclear. Per germline, CDR1 ENHRY and CDR2 SYGVKD. The V end lost 10 bases, the J end lost 5 bases, and 11 bases lay between the germline ends. CDR3 length equals 11 residues. The CDR3 nucleotides read TGTGCCACCTCCCCCGGGGAGACCCAGTACTTC. Encoded protein: CATSPGETQYF.

J is TRBJ2-7 and V is TRBV11-2, with TRBD2 matching 10 bases. The V segment lost 5 bases and the J segment 0 bases; nucleotides outside the gene matches: 4. Germline V gene sequence: CDR1 SGHAT, CDR2 FQNNGV. The CDR3 totals 15 residues. The CDR3 nucleotides are TGTGCCAGCAGCCCGGGACTAGCGTTCTCCTACGAGCAGTACTTC. Amino acid sequence: CASSPGLAFSYEQYF.

This chain connects TRBV27 to TRBJ1-5, with D uncertain. Between the trimmed V and J ends, which lost 6 bases and 3 bases, there was a span of 12 bases. CDR1 and CDR2 (germline): MNHEY, SMNVEV (reference sequence). The CDR3 covers 14 residues. CDR3 loop: CASSPAGINQPQHF. DNA of the CDR3: TGTGCCAGCAGCCCGGCGGGAATCAATCAGCCCCAGCATTTT.

V is TRBV21-1 and J is TRBJ2-5; the DNA was not used to check the table's D call, TRBD1. TRBV21-1 is a recognized pseudogene. This CDR3 is built from 11 residues. This chain's CDR3 is CASSKRGKQYF. As DNA, the CDR3 is TGTGCCAGCAGCAAAAGGGGCAAGCAGTACTTC.

The genes are TRBV9 and TRBJ2-7; 12 nucleotides line up with TRBD2. The CDR3 length is 20 residues. The germline V gene has CDR1 SGDLS and CDR2 YYNGEE. V was pared by 3 bases and J by 4 bases, with 20 bases of the junction left unmatched. The CDR3 region has the DNA TGTGCCAGCAGCGAGGGGACCGGGACTAGCGGGCTACGGGGTATATACGAGCAGTACTTC. It codes for CASSEGTGTSGLRGIYEQYF.

CDR3 in amino acids: CASSQDPGQVEAFF. CDR3 sequence (DNA): TGCGCCAGCAGCCAAGACCCGGGACAGGTTGAAGCTTTCTTT. The chain is built from TRBV4-1 and TRBJ1-1; 8 positions match TRBD1. This CDR3 region has 14 residues. The V gene end was trimmed by 0 bases and the J gene end by 7 bases; junction bases not matched to a gene: 4. Germline V gene lookup returns CDR1 MGHRA and CDR2 YSYEKL.

This clone was recorded only once. The chain joins TRBV30 to TRBJ1-2, with a possible D match to TRBD1 (6 bases). This CDR3 is 13 amino acids long. Germline CDR1 GTSNPN, CDR2 SVGIG (reference sequence). V was clipped by 3 bases and J by 3 bases, with 11 bases between them. CDR3 nucleotides: TGTGCCTGGAGCCAGGGGCAGGACTATGGCTACACCTTC. The encoded protein is CAWSQGQDYGYTF.

J is TRBJ2-7 and V is TRBV6-1; TRBD2 matches at 7 bases. After removal of 3 bases from V and 0 bases from J, the junction contained 11 bases not matched to a gene. CDR1 and CDR2 from the germline V gene are MNHNS and SASEGT. The CDR3 contains 17 residues. CDR3 amino acids: CASSDTTFGTTSYEQYF. The CDR3 DNA reads as TGTGCCAGCAGTGACACAACCTTCGGGACTACCTCCTACGAGCAGTACTTC.

The rearrangement joins TRBV4-1 to TRBJ2-7; TRBD2 might be the D (6 bases). V lost 1 base to trimming and J lost 4 bases, with 17 bases between them. The CDR3 extends over 16 amino acids. CDR1 and CDR2 (germline): MGHRA, YSYEKL. The CDR3 reads CASSQVGIAELYEQYF. The CDR3 DNA sequence: TGCGCCAGCAGCCAAGTGGGTATAGCGGAGCTATACGAGCAGTACTTC.

This clone was detected only a few times. The V and J genes are TRBV7-4 and TRBJ2-7; D ambiguous. CDR3 size: 13 residues. V was cut by 4 bases and J by 2 bases, with 9 bases left in between. The germline V gene has CDR1 SGHVT and CDR2 SQSDAQ. CDR3 region: CASSSSWPYEQYF. CDR3 bases: TGTGCCAGCAGCTCGTCCTGGCCCTACGAGCAGTACTTC.

In DNA, the CDR3 is TGCAGCGTTGAACGGGGGGGTCCCTTAGCCAAAAACATTCAGTACTTC. As protein: CSVERGGPLAKNIQYF. The J gene is TRBJ2-4, the V gene TRBV29-1; 8 nucleotides match TRBD2. Germline V CDR1 and CDR2: SQVTM, ANQGSEA. The CDR3 has 16 amino acids. The J segment lost 0 bases and the V segment lost 2 bases, leaving 6 bases of the junction unmatched.

This clone was seen a single time. V usage is TRBV10-2 and J usage is TRBJ1-5, with D perhaps matching TRBD1 (5 bases). The V and J ends lost 6 bases and 0 bases respectively, with 21 bases between them. CDR1 and CDR2 from the germline V gene are WSHSY and SAAADI. The CDR3 contains 18 residues. CDR3 amino acids: CASSARRSRVNSNQPQHF. CDR3 in DNA: TGCGCCAGCAGCGCAAGAAGAAGCAGGGTGAATAGCAATCAGCCCCAGCATTTT.

As regards this clone: This sample includes further DNA sequences coding for the same CDR3. The rearrangement links TRBV28 to TRBJ1-5, with a tentative D call TRBD1 (6 bases). V was cut by 6 bases and J by 5 bases, with 11 bases left in between. The CDR3 loop spans 13 amino acids. Germline values: CDR1 MDHEN, CDR2 SYDVKM. CDR3 region: CASRSGADQPQHF. DNA of the CDR3: TGTGCCAGCAGATCAGGGGCCGATCAGCCCCAGCATTTT.